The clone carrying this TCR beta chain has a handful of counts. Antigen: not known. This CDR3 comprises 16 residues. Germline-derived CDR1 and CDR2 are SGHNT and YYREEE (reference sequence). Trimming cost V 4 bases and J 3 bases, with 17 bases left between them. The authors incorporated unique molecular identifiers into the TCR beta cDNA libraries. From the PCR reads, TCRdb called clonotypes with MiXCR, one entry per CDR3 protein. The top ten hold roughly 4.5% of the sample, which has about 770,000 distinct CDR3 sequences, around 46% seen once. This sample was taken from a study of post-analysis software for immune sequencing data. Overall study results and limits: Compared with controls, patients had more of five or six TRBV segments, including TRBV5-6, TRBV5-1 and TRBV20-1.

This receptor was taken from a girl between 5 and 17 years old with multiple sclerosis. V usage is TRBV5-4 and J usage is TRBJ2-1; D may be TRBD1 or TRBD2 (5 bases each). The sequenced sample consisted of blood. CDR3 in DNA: TGTGCCAGCAGCGGGGGACGGAATTTGGGCTACAATGAGCAGTTCTTC. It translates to CASSGGRNLGYNEQFF.